Following are 22 T cell receptor beta chains from one sample sequenced in a study of OX40 agonist ivuxolimab in advanced cancers. Generated by immunoSEQ multiplex PCR, the TCRdb table keeps only in-frame clones and is missing some. There are some 80,000 clones in the sample; around four fifths occur only once, and more than 20% lies in the top ten. The input for sequencing was CD4+ or CD8+ T cells sorted from blood, taken in a trial of the OX40 agonist ivuxolimab. These receptor sequences come from an adult with an advanced solid tumor such as melanoma, head and neck, liver or kidney cancer.

The gene calls are TRBV4-1 and TRBJ2-1, with D unclear. V dropped 0 bases and J dropped 9 bases, with 9 bases sitting between them. CDR1 and CDR2 from the germline V gene are MGHRA and YSYEKL. There are 13 residues in the CDR3. In nucleotides, the CDR3 is TGCGCCAGCAGCCAAGAGAATCGAGGTGAGCAGTTCTTC. Translation: CASSQENRGEQFF.

The chain couples TRBV23-1 to TRBJ2-1; 9 bases line up with TRBD2. TRBV23-1 is placed among ORFs of uncertain function. CDR3 length: 20 amino acids. V lost 0 bases to trimming and J lost 4 bases; unmatched junction nucleotides: 16. The CDR3 DNA reads TGCGCCAGCAGTCAATCCCCGCTAGCGGGGCCCCACCACCCTTACAATGAGCAGTTCTTC. Its translation is CASSQSPLAGPHHPYNEQFF.

The V and J genes are TRBV6-6 and TRBJ2-5; tentatively, D is TRBD2 (6 bases). Trimming removed 11 bases from V and 1 base from J, with 17 bases in between. The CDR3 runs to 14 residues. CDR1 MNHNY and CDR2 SVGAGI come from the germline V gene (reference sequence). The chain's CDR3 is CAHSLGGLQETQYF. The CDR3 bases are TGTGCCCACAGCCTCGGGGGACTCCAAGAGACCCAGTACTTC.

The V call is TRBV4-1, the J call TRBJ1-2; D is possibly TRBD1 (6 bases). V was cut by 3 bases and J by 7 bases, with 18 bases left in between. This CDR3 is 15 amino acids long. CDR1 is MGHRA and CDR2 is YSYEKL in the germline V gene. CDR3 nucleotides: TGCGCCAGCAGCCAGGAGACAGGACTCTCCTCTGGCTACACCTTC. As protein: CASSQETGLSSGYTF.

The gene calls are TRBV28 and TRBJ1-4, with a tentative D call TRBD1 (5 bases). The germline V gene has CDR1 MDHEN and CDR2 SYDVKM. This CDR3 has 15 residues. The V end lost 5 bases, the J end lost 6 bases, and 16 bases lay between the germline ends. CDR3: CASSMQGNIDEKLFF. In nucleotides, the CDR3 is TGTGCCAGCAGTATGCAGGGAAATATAGATGAAAAACTGTTTTTT.

This clone is a singleton in its sample. This chain links TRBV19 with TRBJ2-1; TRBD2 matches at 7 bases. Germline CDR1 is LNHDA and CDR2 is SQIVND (reference sequence). With 1 base clipped from V and 4 bases from J, the junction kept 7 bases outside the gene matches. There are 16 residues in the CDR3. CDR3 residues: CASSIGPSGLYNEQFF. The CDR3 DNA follows: TGTGCCAGTAGTATAGGCCCTAGCGGCTTATACAATGAGCAGTTCTTC.

The chain is built from TRBV5-4 and TRBJ1-5, with 8 positions matching TRBD1. The V segment lost 4 bases and the J segment 5 bases; nucleotides outside the gene matches: 5. Looked up from germline, CDR1 is SGHNT and CDR2 is YYREEE (reference sequence). The CDR3 totals 14 residues. CDR3 sequence reads: CASSLGQGDQPQHF. As DNA, the CDR3 is TGTGCCAGCAGCCTCGGACAGGGAGATCAGCCCCAGCATTTT.

The rearrangement joins TRBV27 to TRBJ1-2, with D tentatively TRBD1 (5 bases). Trimming took 5 bases from V and 4 from J, leaving 11 bases between them. The CDR3 is made up of 13 amino acids. Germline assignment: CDR1 MNHEY and CDR2 SMNVEV (reference sequence). The CDR3 DNA reads as TGTGCCAGCAGTCCGTCCGGGGCCTATGGCTACACCTTC. Protein product: CASSPSGAYGYTF.

V usage is TRBV6-5 and J usage is TRBJ1-1; D may be TRBD1 (5 bases). With 4 bases removed from V and 10 bases from J, the gap between germline ends came to 19 bases. Germline V CDR1 and CDR2: MNHEY, SVGAGI. CDR3 length: 14 residues. In DNA, the CDR3 is TGTGCCAGCAGTTTAAGCGCCGGGACCCCCGGAGCTTTCTTT. It translates to CASSLSAGTPGAFF.

V and J are TRBV7-2 and TRBJ2-7; D uncertain. With 2 bases removed from V and 3 bases from J, the gap between germline ends came to 8 bases. This CDR3 contains 13 residues. CDR1 SGHTA and CDR2 FQGNSA come from the germline V gene. CDR3 region: CASSLSSFYEQYF. The CDR3 DNA reads TGTGCCAGCAGCTTATCCAGTTTCTACGAGCAGTACTTC.

This clone was found once. V and J are TRBV29-1 and TRBJ2-6, with D perhaps matching TRBD2 (6 bases). CDR3 size: 16 residues. Germline assignment: CDR1 SQVTM and CDR2 ANQGSEA. Deletions cut 4 bases from V and 6 bases from J, with 19 bases between. CDR3: CSVAGTSAEEANVLTF. Written as DNA, the CDR3 is TGCAGCGTTGCCGGGACTTCGGCCGAAGAGGCCAACGTCCTGACTTTC.

Notes on this clone: The junction departs from germline at one end; a sequencing error may be responsible. The chain links TRBV29-1 to TRBJ2-1; D might be TRBD1 (7 bases). The germline gives CDR1 SQVTM, CDR2 ANQGSEA. The CDR3 consists of 15 residues. The CDR3: CSVEGGGGPYNEQFF. The DNA for the CDR3 is TGCAGCGTCGAAGGTGGAGGGGGCCCTTACAATGAGCAGTTCTTC.

This clone was detected once. Compared with germline, one end of the junction differs, possibly owing to a read error. V gene TRBV5-6 combines with J gene TRBJ1-6; D is perhaps TRBD1 (6 bases). The CDR3 extends over 17 amino acids. Germline assignment: CDR1 SGHDT and CDR2 YYEEEE. The CDR3 nucleotides are TGTGCCAGCAGCTTAATGCAGGGGAGGTCCTATAATTCACCCCCCCACTTT. Amino acids: CASSLMQGRSYNSPPHF. Complete variable domain (other parts from reference TRBV5-6 and TRBJ1-6): DAGVTQSPTHLIKTRGQQVTLRCSPKSGHDTVSWYQQALGQGPQFIFQYYEEEERQRGNFPDRFSGHQFPNYSSELNVNALLLGDSALYLCASSLMQGRSYNSPPHFGNGTRLTVT.

The chain uses TRBV18 and TRBJ1-5; possible D gene TRBD1, 5 bases. The CDR3 consists of 14 residues. V dropped 3 bases and J dropped 7 bases, with 13 bases sitting between them. The V gene's germline CDR1 is KGHSH and CDR2 LQKENI. The CDR3 DNA reads as TGTGCCAGCTCACCCAACCTGGGGGAGCAGCCCCAGCATTTT. The encoded protein is CASSPNLGEQPQHF.

The sample holds one count of this clone. The V and J genes are TRBV19 and TRBJ2-7; D is possibly TRBD1 or TRBD2 (6 bases each). The CDR3 length is 14 residues. V was shortened by 6 bases and J by 5 bases, with 17 bases between the two germline ends. CDR1 LNHDA and CDR2 SQIVND come from the germline V gene (reference sequence). The CDR3 spells CASRGPGANDEQYF. As DNA, the CDR3 is TGTGCCAGTAGGGGACCGGGGGCAAATGACGAGCAGTACTTC.

CDR3 sequence reads: CASSTQTGMGYGYTF. Here the CDR3 DNA reads TGTGCCAGCAGTACCCAGACAGGGATGGGTTATGGCTACACCTTC. The rearrangement uses TRBV28 and TRBJ1-2; 7 nucleotides line up with TRBD1. CDR3 length: 15 amino acids. V was clipped by 5 bases and J by 5 bases; unmatched bases: 11. Germline loops: CDR1 MDHEN, CDR2 SYDVKM.

This chain uses TRBV5-1 with TRBJ2-3, with TRBD2 matching 7 bases. Germline V gene sequence: CDR1 SGHRS, CDR2 YFSETQ. The V gene end was trimmed by 4 bases and the J gene end by 4 bases; junction bases not matched to a gene: 6. The length of the CDR3 is 14 residues. As DNA, the CDR3 is TGCGCCAGCAGCGATTCCGCGGGGGCAGATACGCAGTATTTT. Translated, it gives CASSDSAGADTQYF.

For the CDR3, the DNA is TGTGCCAGCAGTCCAACACTGGATCAGCCCCAGCATTTT. As protein: CASSPTLDQPQHF. The chain carries TRBV6-1 and TRBJ1-5; D gene ambiguous. This CDR3 is 13 amino acids long. Per germline, CDR1 MNHNS and CDR2 SASEGT. Trimming removed 5 bases at V and 5 bases at J, with 10 bases between.

The gene calls are TRBV7-2 and TRBJ2-5; D might be TRBD1 (5 bases). Trimming cost V 3 bases and J 2 bases, with 10 bases left between them. The CDR3 contains 14 residues. Germline V gene data show CDR1 as SGHTA and CDR2 as FQGNSA. The CDR3 loop reads CASSFNQGQETQYF. CDR3 bases: TGTGCCAGCAGCTTTAACCAGGGACAAGAGACCCAGTACTTC.

The V gene is TRBV6-5, the J gene TRBJ1-5; TRBD1 aligns across 7 bases. The germline CDR1 and CDR2 sequences are MNHEY and SVGAGI. V was clipped by 4 bases and J by 6 bases; unmatched bases: 9. The CDR3 covers 15 residues. CDR3 coding DNA: TGTGCCAGCAGTTCGGGAGGGGGCGAACGTCAGCCCCAGCATTTT. Protein sequence: CASSSGGGERQPQHF.

The chain has TRBV19 and TRBJ2-5; 10 bases are shared with TRBD2. Trimming took 3 bases from V and 5 from J; bases not matched to a gene: 6. In germline, CDR1 is LNHDA, CDR2 SQIVND (reference sequence). There are 15 residues in the CDR3. CDR3 nucleotides: TGTGCCAGTAGTATCGCTAGCGGGAGTGGGGAGACCCAGTACTTC. This gives the protein CASSIASGSGETQYF.

The chain carries TRBV4-3 and TRBJ1-1; perhaps TRBD1 as D (5 bases). Trimming cost V 0 bases and J 5 bases, with 13 bases left between them. Germline CDR1 reads LGHNA; CDR2 reads YSLEER. This CDR3 region has 15 residues. The CDR3 bases are TGCGCCAGCAGCCAAGATGTCGGGGGATGGACTGAAGCTTTCTTT. Translating it yields CASSQDVGGWTEAFF.